A single sample gave rise to the 5 T cell receptor beta chains below, sequenced in a study of blood T cell repertoires in COVID-19. The protocol was immunoSEQ multiplex PCR, while the TCRdb copy is restricted to in-frame clones and leaves out a portion. The table lists about 200,000 clones, about 80% of them singletons. The sequenced sample consisted of peripheral blood. The receptor source for this set is a woman of 80 years or more with COVID-19, enrolled during active disease.

The chain has TRBV24-1 and TRBJ2-2, with TRBD1 matching over 7 bases. The germline CDR1 and CDR2 sequences are KGHDR and SFDVKD. The trim removed 9 bases at V and 0 bases at J, leaving 3 bases unmatched. This CDR3 contains 14 residues. The CDR3 DNA reads as TGTGCCACCTCGACAGGGACGAACACCGGGGAGCTGTTTTTT. Amino acids: CATSTGTNTGELFF.

The chain uses TRBV11-3 and TRBJ2-2; possibly TRBD1 for D (5 bases). V was clipped by 6 bases and J by 1 base, with 9 bases between them. The CDR3 consists of 14 residues. Germline V gene lookup returns CDR1 SGHNT and CDR2 YENEEA. CDR3 nucleotide sequence: TGTGCCAGCAGAAAACAGGTGAACACCGGGGAGCTGTTTTTT. This codes for CASRKQVNTGELFF.

The chain couples TRBV7-6 to TRBJ2-5, with 9 bases aligning to TRBD1. Germline CDR1 SGHVS, CDR2 FNYEAQ. This CDR3 is built from 16 residues. V trimming: 3 bases; J trimming: 2 bases; junction bases outside the gene matches: 7. Here the CDR3 reads CASSFKAGQGQETQYF. CDR3 DNA: TGTGCCAGCAGCTTCAAAGCCGGACAGGGGCAAGAGACCCAGTACTTC.

V and J are TRBV24-1 and TRBJ2-7; D perhaps matches TRBD1 (6 bases). The CDR3 runs to 13 residues. Germline lookup yields CDR1 KGHDR and CDR2 SFDVKD. Trimming removed 5 bases at V and 0 bases at J, with 7 bases between. CDR3 loop: CATSGGGSYEQYF. In nucleotides, the CDR3 is TGTGCCACCAGTGGAGGGGGCTCCTACGAGCAGTACTTC.

In DNA form, the CDR3 reads TGTGCCACCAGCAGAGGACAGTTAAACTATGGCTACACCTTC. This encodes CATSRGQLNYGYTF. The chain carries TRBV15 and TRBJ1-2; D perhaps matches TRBD1 (5 bases). The CDR3 runs 14 residues. CDR1 LNHNV and CDR2 YYDKDF come from the germline V gene (reference sequence). V was shortened by 1 base and J by 2 bases, with 8 bases between the two germline ends.